There are a few counts of the clone carrying this T cell receptor (beta chain). Its antigen remains unidentified. As handled by the study authors: Between-group CDR3 differences, defined by clinicopathological status, yielded a distant-metastasis classifier for papillary thyroid cancer. MiXCR re-clonotyped the PCR reads for TCRdb. The V and J calls follow TCRdb's processing rather than the paper's. Of 7,700 or so clones listed, over 25% are singletons. These data belong to a study of metastatic and nonmetastatic thyroid tumors. Across the whole study: Where malignant and benign thyroid patients were concerned, repertoires were compared across blood and tumor or nodule tissue.

No treatment of any kind had been given to any patient before thyroid surgery. Findings of the study overall: Malignant thyroid tumors reportedly had TCR beta diversity that was significantly higher than in benign nodules, in blood and tumor.

Sequenced sample: adjacent normal tissue. The clonotype comes from a male donor with papillary thyroid cancer or a benign thyroid nodule (not recorded which). Some clones in this sample may be carry-over from other donors' samples.

The CDR3 DNA is TGCAGTGCTAGAGAGTTGGGAGCGGGCAGGAACACCGGGGAGCTGTTTTTT. Protein: CSARELGAGRNTGELFF. V is TRBV20-1 and J is TRBJ2-2; maybe TRBD2 (6 bases). Looked up from germline, CDR1 is DFQATT and CDR2 is SNEGSKA (reference sequence). The CDR3 totals 17 residues. The germline V and J ends were trimmed by 0 bases and 1 base, with 15 bases remaining between them.